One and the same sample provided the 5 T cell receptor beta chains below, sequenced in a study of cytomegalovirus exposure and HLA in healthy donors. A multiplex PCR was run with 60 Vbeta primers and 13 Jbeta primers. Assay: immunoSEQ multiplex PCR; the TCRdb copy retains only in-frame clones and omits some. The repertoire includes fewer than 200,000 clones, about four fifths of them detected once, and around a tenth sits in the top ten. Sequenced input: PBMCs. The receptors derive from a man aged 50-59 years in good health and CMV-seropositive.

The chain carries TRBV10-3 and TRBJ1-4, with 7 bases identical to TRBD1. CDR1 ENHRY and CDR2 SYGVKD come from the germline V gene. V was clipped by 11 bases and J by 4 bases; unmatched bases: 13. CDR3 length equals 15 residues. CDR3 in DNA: TGTGCCGCCAAGAGCCCGACAGGGTATAATGAAAAACTGTTTTTT. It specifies CAAKSPTGYNEKLFF.

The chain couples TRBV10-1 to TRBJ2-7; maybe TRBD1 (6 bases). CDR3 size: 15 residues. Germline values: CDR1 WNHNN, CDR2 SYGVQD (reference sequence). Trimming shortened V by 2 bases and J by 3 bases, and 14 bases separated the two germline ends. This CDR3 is CASSERRTEGYEQYF. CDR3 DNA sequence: TGCGCCAGCAGTGAGCGGAGGACAGAGGGCTACGAGCAGTACTTC.

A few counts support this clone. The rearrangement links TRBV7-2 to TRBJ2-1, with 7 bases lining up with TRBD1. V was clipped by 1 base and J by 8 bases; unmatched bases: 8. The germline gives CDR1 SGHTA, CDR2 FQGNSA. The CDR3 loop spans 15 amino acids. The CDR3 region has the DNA TGTGCCAGCAGCTTAGTAGGGACAGCGCTACATGAGCAGTTCTTC. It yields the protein CASSLVGTALHEQFF. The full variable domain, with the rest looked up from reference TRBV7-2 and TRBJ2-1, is GAGVSQSPSNKVTEKGKDVELRCDPISGHTALYWYRQSLGQGLEFLIYFQGNSAPDKSGLPSDRFSAERTGGSVSTLTIQRTQQEDSAVYLCASSLVGTALHEQFFGPGTRLTVL.

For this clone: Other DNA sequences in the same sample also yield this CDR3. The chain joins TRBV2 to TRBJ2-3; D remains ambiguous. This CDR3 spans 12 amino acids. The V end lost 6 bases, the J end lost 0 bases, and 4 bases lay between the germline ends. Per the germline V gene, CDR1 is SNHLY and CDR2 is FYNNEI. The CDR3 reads CASRTSTDTQYF. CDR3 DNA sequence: TGTGCCAGCAGGACTAGCACAGATACGCAGTATTTT.

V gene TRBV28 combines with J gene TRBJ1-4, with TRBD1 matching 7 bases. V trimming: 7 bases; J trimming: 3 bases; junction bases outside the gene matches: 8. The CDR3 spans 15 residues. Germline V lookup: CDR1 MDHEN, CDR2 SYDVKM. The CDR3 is CASTGQDRANEKLFF. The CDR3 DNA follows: TGTGCCAGCACCGGACAGGACCGGGCTAATGAAAAACTGTTTTTT.